This T cell receptor (beta chain) came from a study of T cells in tuberculosis. Study-wide context: PBMC were archived before or within 7 days of starting treatment. Study-level points and caveats: Smaller distances to GMM-specific TCRs suggested their expansion in active tuberculosis. Shorter CDR3-alpha in active tuberculosis partly drove smaller distances.

The V gene lost 1 base and the J gene lost 1 base, with 16 bases spanning the gap. The CDR3 has 17 amino acids. Germline values: CDR1 SGHTA, CDR2 FQGTGA. Stated time point: new active TB diagnosis, blood taken before or within 7 days of starting treatment. Positive smear microscopy and/or M. tuberculosis culture confirmed active disease. TCRdb keeps only in-frame clones here, not all; method: immunoSEQ multiplex PCR. The table includes about 30,000 clones, about 92% detected once. This clone is a singleton in its sample. Its antigen remains unidentified. The chain has TRBV7-3 and TRBJ1-1; D might be TRBD1 (5 bases). This specimen was PBMCs, taken at tuberculosis diagnosis. The origin of this receptor is an adult with tuberculosis. CDR3 loop: CASSLIGRGTQNTEAFF. In DNA, the CDR3 is TGTGCCAGCAGCTTAATAGGTAGGGGAACACAGAACACTGAAGCTTTCTTT.